The next 10 T cell receptor beta chains were all read from a single sample in a study of early T cells in non-severe SARS-CoV-2 infection. Each CDR3 protein is one row after TCRdb ran MiXCR on the 5' RACE reads. The sample has around 100,000 distinct CDR3 sequences; around 17% are singletons. Input material: whole blood. The receptor source for this set is an adult who was a healthcare worker with PCR-confirmed SARS-CoV-2 infection or an uninfected control (not recorded which).

This clonotype was picked up a small number of times. This rearrangement joins TRBV5-6 to TRBJ2-7; perhaps TRBD1 as D (6 bases). In germline, CDR1 is SGHDT, CDR2 YYEEEE. The germline V and J ends were trimmed by 2 bases and 7 bases, with 13 bases remaining between them. The CDR3 spans 13 residues. The CDR3 protein is CASSFKAGEEQYF. The CDR3 DNA is TGTGCCAGCAGCTTTAAGGCAGGGGAAGAGCAGTACTTC.

This clonotype was observed a handful of times. The rearrangement joins TRBV12-3 or TRBV12-4 to TRBJ1-4; 7 bases line up with TRBD1. Unmatched junction bases numbered 9, after V lost 5 bases and J lost 3 bases. This CDR3 has 16 residues. CDR3 protein: CASSPGQGGPNEKLFF. The CDR3 bases are TGTGCCAGCAGTCCCGGTCAGGGGGGGCCTAATGAAAAACTGTTTTTT.

The V and J genes are TRBV7-6 and TRBJ2-3; D possibly matches TRBD1 or TRBD2 (6 bases each). The germline gives CDR1 SGHVS, CDR2 FNYEAQ. V was cut by 4 bases and J by 5 bases, with 16 bases left in between. CDR3 size: 15 residues. CDR3 loop: CASSSPGGLGDTQYF. The CDR3 nucleotides are TGTGCCAGCAGCTCTCCCGGGGGCCTTGGAGATACGCAGTATTTT.

This clonotype was observed many times. This chain uses TRBV20-1 with TRBJ1-1, with 8 bases aligning to TRBD1. Trimming removed 5 bases from V and 3 bases from J; junction bases left unmatched: 5. This CDR3 is 13 amino acids long. The V gene's germline CDR1 is DFQATT and CDR2 SNEGSKA (reference sequence). CDR3 nucleotides: TGCAGTGCTGAAGGACAGGGACACACTGAAGCTTTCTTT. Its protein is CSAEGQGHTEAFF.

The chain is built from TRBV7-9 and TRBJ1-1, with TRBD1 matching over 7 bases. Germline V lookup: CDR1 SEHNR, CDR2 FQNEAQ (reference sequence). Trimming cost V 2 bases and J 6 bases; bases outside gene matches: 6. This CDR3 region has 14 residues. CDR3 protein: CASSLMGQGAEAFF. The CDR3 DNA reads as TGTGCCAGCAGCTTAATGGGCCAGGGGGCTGAAGCTTTCTTT. The variable domain in full, with the rest retrieved from reference TRBV7-9 and TRBJ1-1, is DTGVSQNPRHKITKRGQNVTFRCDPISEHNRLYWYRQTLGQGPEFLTYFQNEAQLEKSRLLSDRFSAERPKGSFSTLEIQRTEQGDSAMYLCASSLMGQGAEAFFGQGTRLTVV.

The sample holds a few counts of this clonotype. The chain joins TRBV7-2 to TRBJ1-6; D is possibly TRBD1 (5 bases). CDR1 is SGHTA, CDR2 FQGNSA, per germline. Trimming stripped 5 bases from V and 3 bases from J, with 11 bases between. The CDR3 consists of 15 residues. DNA for the CDR3: TGTGCCAGCAGCAACCGGGACGGCTATAATTCACCCCTCCACTTT. This gives the protein CASSNRDGYNSPLHF.

This chain uses TRBV12-3 or TRBV12-4 with TRBJ1-5; the D is unclear. This CDR3 has 13 residues. V lost 4 bases to trimming and J lost 3 bases, with 7 bases between them. The CDR3 spells CASSYSDNQPQHF. CDR3 nucleotides: TGTGCCAGCAGTTACAGCGACAATCAGCCCCAGCATTTT.

The chain has TRBV18 and TRBJ1-2, with D maybe TRBD1 (5 bases). This CDR3 spans 12 amino acids. Germline CDR1 is KGHSH and CDR2 is LQKENI. V was trimmed by 3 bases and J by 8 bases, leaving 10 bases between them. CDR3 sequence (DNA): TGTGCCAGCTCACCGGACATGGGGGGCTACACCTTC. This gives the protein CASSPDMGGYTF.

The chain carries TRBV28 and TRBJ2-6; D remains ambiguous. Trimming removed 6 bases at V and 1 base at J, with 16 bases between. This CDR3 region has 17 residues. Germline V lookup: CDR1 MDHEN, CDR2 SYDVKM. The CDR3: CASSLQISLSGANVLTF. The CDR3 nucleotides are TGTGCCAGCAGCTTACAGATTTCCCTATCTGGGGCCAACGTCCTGACTTTC.

V is TRBV7-9 and J is TRBJ1-1; 7 nucleotides match TRBD1. Germline V gene sequence: CDR1 SEHNR, CDR2 FQNEAQ (reference sequence). The CDR3 totals 15 residues. The J segment lost 3 bases and the V segment lost 5 bases, leaving 9 bases of the junction unmatched. CDR3 bases: TGTGCCAGCAGCCCCGCGGGACAGCAGTACACTGAAGCTTTCTTT. Protein: CASSPAGQQYTEAFF.